Listed below are T cell receptor beta chains from one sample, sequenced in a study of blood T cell repertoires in COVID-19. The assay was immunoSEQ multiplex PCR, and TCRdb's table has in-frame clones only and misses some. This table has roughly 150,000 clones, approximately 90% appearing once. Sequencing was carried out using peripheral blood. The receptors originated from a human donor in a cohort sampled during active COVID-19. The CDR3 runs from the conserved cysteine through the conserved F or W. A D gene is named only where the DNA matches it firmly.

J	V	D	DNA	CDR3
TRBJ1-1	TRBV28	-	TGTGCCAGCAGTTTATTATACAGGGCAGTTAACACTGAAGCTTTCTTT	CASSLLYRAVNTEAFF
TRBJ2-5	TRBV5-1	-	TGCGCCAGCAGCTCGAGGGGGGAGACCCAGTACTTC	CASSSRGETQYF
TRBJ1-4	TRBV9	-	TGTGCCAGCAGTTCGCCAGTTGGTGAAAAACTGTTTTTT	CASSSPVGEKLFF
TRBJ2-7	TRBV7-8	-	TGTGCCAGCAGCTCGGGGTCCCCCTACGAGCAGTACTTC	CASSSGSPYEQYF
TRBJ2-1	TRBV6-4	-	TGTGCCAGCAGGCGAGAGCCCCTCTCCTACAATGAGCAGTTCTTC	CASRREPLSYNEQFF
TRBJ2-7	TRBV5-1	TRBD1	TGCGCCAGCAGCCCCTGGGACAGGGGGTACGAGCAGTACTTC	CASSPWDRGYEQYF
TRBJ2-7	TRBV23-1	TRBD2	TGCGCCAGCAGTCAATCGACTAGCGGGGACTACGAGCAGTACTTC	CASSQSTSGDYEQYF
TRBJ1-6	TRBV28	-	TGTGCCAGCAGCTCACTTAGGATAGCCTCACCCCTCCACTTT	CASSSLRIASPLHF
TRBJ2-7	TRBV4-3	-	TGCGCCAGCAGCCAAGCGGGGGGCGCGTACGAGCAGTACTTC	CASSQAGGAYEQYF
TRBJ2-3	TRBV11-3	-	TGTGCCAGCAGCTCTGGACTTTCGCCCGACACAGATACGCAGTATTTT	CASSSGLSPDTDTQYF